Listed here are 9 T cell receptor beta chains from one sample, sequenced in a study of control samples from healthy donors and cancer patients (dated by TCRdb to the early 2020s). To prepare the library, the immunoSEQ multiplex PCR assay was applied. The clones in this table, taken by TCRdb from immuneACCESS, are in-frame only. Not every clone is retained; where verified, under half of the shortfall comes from an unresolved V gene, and the cause of the rest is unknown. The sample table records roughly 18,000 clones; just over 85% of these occur just once. The ten largest account for around 10% of the sample. The sequenced sample was PBMCs. These receptor sequences come from a woman aged 70-85 years with colorectal cancer.

This chain connects TRBV25-1 to TRBJ2-3, with a tentative D call TRBD1 (6 bases). The V and J ends lost 6 bases and 6 bases respectively, with 13 bases between them. This CDR3 has 13 residues. CDR1 is MGHDK, CDR2 SYGVNS, per germline. The CDR3 loop reads CASSEDSSDTQYF. For the CDR3, the DNA is TGTGCCAGCAGCGAGGACAGCTCTGATACGCAGTATTTT.

J is TRBJ1-5 and V is TRBV30; a possible D gene is TRBD1 (6 bases). CDR3 length equals 14 residues. Trimming took 0 bases from V and 5 from J, leaving 11 bases between them. CDR1 is GTSNPN, CDR2 SVGIG, per germline (reference sequence). The CDR3 here is CAWSVGGAHQPQHF. In nucleotides, the CDR3 is TGTGCCTGGAGTGTAGGGGGGGCGCATCAGCCCCAGCATTTT.

The rearrangement uses TRBV21-1 and TRBJ2-4. TRBV21-1 is a pseudogene. The CDR3 is 15 amino acids. CDR3 in amino acids: CASSKARVQGDIQYF. The CDR3 coding sequence is TGTGCCAGCAGCAAAGCCCGGGTCCAGGGAGACATTCAGTACTTC.

This clone appeared once. This sequence joins TRBV28 and TRBJ2-2, with TRBD1 matching 12 bases. V shed 4 bases and J 5 bases; nucleotides not matched to a gene: 5. Germline CDR1 and CDR2: MDHEN and SYDVKM. The CDR3 covers 16 residues. The CDR3 is CASSSPGQGATGELFF. In DNA form, the CDR3 reads TGTGCCAGCAGTTCACCGGGACAGGGGGCGACCGGGGAGCTGTTTTTT. Drawing the rest from reference TRBV28 and TRBJ2-2, the complete variable domain is DVKVTQSSRYLVKRTGEKVFLECVQDMDHENMFWYRQDPGLGLRLIYFSYDVKMKEKGDIPEGYSVSREKKERFSLILESASTNQTSMYLCASSSPGQGATGELFFGEGSRLTVL.

The V and J genes are TRBV7-9 and TRBJ2-5; perhaps TRBD2 as D (6 bases). This CDR3 has 15 residues. Trimming removed 5 bases from V and 1 base from J, with 14 bases in between. The germline V gene encodes CDR1 SEHNR and CDR2 FQNEAQ (reference sequence). As DNA, the CDR3 is TGTGCCAGCAGCCCCCGCTGGGGAGGCCAAGAGACCCAGTACTTC. Its protein product is CASSPRWGGQETQYF.

With regard to this clone: The junction differs from germline at one of its ends, possibly a read error. The J gene is TRBJ1-3, the V gene TRBV29-1, with D perhaps matching TRBD1 (5 bases). The CDR3 length is 14 residues. Germline CDR1 reads SQVTM; CDR2 reads ANQGSEA. The CDR3 sequence: CSIEEGSSGNTIYF. The CDR3 DNA is TGCAGCATTGAGGAGGGGTCCTCTGGAAACACCATATATTTT.

J is TRBJ1-1 and V is TRBV5-1, with TRBD1 as a possible D gene (6 bases). This CDR3 has 14 residues. V lost 2 bases to trimming and J lost 1 base, with 9 bases between them. Per the germline V gene, CDR1 is SGHRS and CDR2 is YFSETQ. CDR3 residues: CASSLGQQNTEAFF. The DNA for the CDR3 is TGCGCCAGCAGCTTAGGACAGCAGAACACTGAAGCTTTCTTT.

This clone occurred once. The chain uses TRBV7-9 and TRBJ1-5; D call uncertain. Germline V gene sequence: CDR1 SEHNR, CDR2 FQNEAQ (reference sequence). The V end was cut by 1 base, the J end by 11 bases, with 15 bases between. CDR3 length: 14 amino acids. DNA of the CDR3: TGTGCCAGCAGCTTAGAAGGGTCCCCGGGGACCCAGCATTTT. Its protein is CASSLEGSPGTQHF.

The chain combines TRBV19 with TRBJ1-1, with D unresolved. The CDR3 spans 16 residues. The germline V and J ends were trimmed by 5 bases and 1 base, with 17 bases remaining between them. Germline V gene lookup returns CDR1 LNHDA and CDR2 SQIVND (reference sequence). CDR3 in DNA: TGTGCCAGTAGTCCCTTTCGTCCTCCCGGGAACACTGAAGCTTTCTTT. Translation: CASSPFRPPGNTEAFF.